The table lists the clone carrying this T cell receptor (beta chain) with many counts. Its target is unknown. The entire patient cohort was treatment-naive prior to thyroid surgery. Authors' data handling: The distant-metastasis classifier for papillary thyroid cancer was built from CDR3 differences across clinicopathological groups. With MiXCR, TCRdb reprocessed the PCR reads. The V and J calls were not made by the authors but by TCRdb's processing. The table includes about 70,000 clones, roughly 18% detected once. This sample is part of a study of metastatic and nonmetastatic thyroid tumors. Study details: For malignant and benign thyroid patients, tumor or nodule tissue and blood were the sources whose repertoires were compared.

In germline, CDR1 is KGHSH, CDR2 LQKENI. The CDR3 runs 12 residues. The ends were cut back, 0 bases at V and 5 bases at J, with 2 bases in the middle. Study findings and constraints: Reports indicated that malignant thyroid tumors showed significantly higher TCR beta diversity than benign nodules did, in blood and tumor.

The chain uses TRBV18 and TRBJ1-5, with D hard to call. The TCR comes from a female donor with papillary thyroid cancer or a benign thyroid nodule (not recorded which). Some clones in this sample may be carry-over from other donors' samples. The sample was blood. CDR3 protein: CASSPPDQPQHF. CDR3 DNA sequence: TGTGCCAGCTCACCACCGGATCAGCCCCAGCATTTT.